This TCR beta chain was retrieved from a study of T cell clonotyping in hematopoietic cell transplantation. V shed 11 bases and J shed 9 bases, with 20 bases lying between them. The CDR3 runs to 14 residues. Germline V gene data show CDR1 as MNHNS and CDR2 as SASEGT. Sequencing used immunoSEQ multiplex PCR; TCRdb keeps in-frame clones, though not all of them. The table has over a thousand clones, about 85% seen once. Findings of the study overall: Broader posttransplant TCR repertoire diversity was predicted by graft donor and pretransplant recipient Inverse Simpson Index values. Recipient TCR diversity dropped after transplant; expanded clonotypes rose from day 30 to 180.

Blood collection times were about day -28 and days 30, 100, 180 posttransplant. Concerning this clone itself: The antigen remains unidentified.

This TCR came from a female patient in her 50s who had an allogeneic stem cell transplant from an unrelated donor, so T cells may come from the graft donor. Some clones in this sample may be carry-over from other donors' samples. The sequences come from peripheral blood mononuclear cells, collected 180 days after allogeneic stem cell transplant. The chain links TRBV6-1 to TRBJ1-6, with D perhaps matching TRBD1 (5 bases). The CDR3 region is CAGRSGLTGSPLHF. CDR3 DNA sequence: TGTGCCGGGCGTTCGGGACTGACGGGTTCACCCCTCCACTTT.